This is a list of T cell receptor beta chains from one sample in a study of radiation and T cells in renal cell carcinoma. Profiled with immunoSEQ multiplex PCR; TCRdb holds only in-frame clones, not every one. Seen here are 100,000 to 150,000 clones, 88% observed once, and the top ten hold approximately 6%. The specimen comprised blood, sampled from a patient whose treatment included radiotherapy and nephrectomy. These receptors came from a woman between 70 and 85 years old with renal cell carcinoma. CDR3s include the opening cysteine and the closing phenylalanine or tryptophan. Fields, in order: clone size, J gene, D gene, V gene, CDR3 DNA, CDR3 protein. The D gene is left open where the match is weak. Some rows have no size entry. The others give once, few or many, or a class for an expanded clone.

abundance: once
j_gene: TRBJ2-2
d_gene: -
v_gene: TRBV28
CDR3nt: TGTGCCAGCAGTTTAGGCGGCTGGAACACCGGGGAGCTGTTTTTT
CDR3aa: CASSLGGWNTGELFF

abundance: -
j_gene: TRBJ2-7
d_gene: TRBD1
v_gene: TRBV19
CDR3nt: TGTGCCAGTAGTAACCCTCCCCTGACAGGGTTTACCTACGAGCAGTACTTC
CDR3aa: CASSNPPLTGFTYEQYF

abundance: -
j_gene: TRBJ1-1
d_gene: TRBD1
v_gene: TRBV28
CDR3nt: TGTGCCAGCAGGTTCACAGGGGGCAAGACTGAAGCTTTCTTT
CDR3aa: CASRFTGGKTEAFF

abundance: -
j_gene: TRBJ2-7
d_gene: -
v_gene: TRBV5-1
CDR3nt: TGCGCCAGCGGGCAGGGCGTCTACGAGCAGTACTTC
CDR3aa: CASGQGVYEQYF

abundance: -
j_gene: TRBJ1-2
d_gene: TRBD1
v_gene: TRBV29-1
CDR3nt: TGCAGCGTGGTCGACAGGGGAAGACATGGCTACACCTTC
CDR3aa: CSVVDRGRHGYTF

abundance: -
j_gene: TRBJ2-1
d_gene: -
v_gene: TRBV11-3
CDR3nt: TGTGCCAGCAGCTTAATTAGATTCGGGTTCAATGAGCAGTTCTTC
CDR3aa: CASSLIRFGFNEQFF

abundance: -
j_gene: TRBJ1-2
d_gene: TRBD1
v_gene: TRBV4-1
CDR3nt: TGCGCCAGCAGCCAAGTAGGGACAGGGCTTGGCTACACCTTC
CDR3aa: CASSQVGTGLGYTF

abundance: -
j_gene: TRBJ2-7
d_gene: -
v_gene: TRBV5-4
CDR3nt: TGTGCCAGCAGCCCTCGAGGGCCTGGAGAGCAGTACTTC
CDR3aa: CASSPRGPGEQYF

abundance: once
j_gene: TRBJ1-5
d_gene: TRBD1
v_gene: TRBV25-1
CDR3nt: TGTGCCAGCAGTGAAAAAGGGGGCGGCGGTCAGCCCCAGCATTTT
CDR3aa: CASSEKGGGGQPQHF

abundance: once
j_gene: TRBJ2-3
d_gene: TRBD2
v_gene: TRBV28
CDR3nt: TGTGCCAGCAGGACTAGCGGCACAGATACGCAGTATTTT
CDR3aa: CASRTSGTDTQYF

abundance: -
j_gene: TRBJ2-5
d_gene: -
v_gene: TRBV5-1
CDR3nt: TGCGCCAGCAGCTTGGAGGGGTTCGGGGAGACCCAGTACTTC
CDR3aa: CASSLEGFGETQYF

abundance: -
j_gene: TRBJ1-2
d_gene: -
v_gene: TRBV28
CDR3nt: TGTGCCAGCAGTTTAGGGGGGAGGGAGGACTATGGCTACACCTTC
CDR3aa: CASSLGGREDYGYTF

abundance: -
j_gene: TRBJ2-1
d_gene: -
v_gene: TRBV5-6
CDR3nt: TGTGCCAGCAGCTTGGGCCTTTTGTCCTCCTCCTACAATGAGCAGTTCTTC
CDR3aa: CASSLGLLSSSYNEQFF

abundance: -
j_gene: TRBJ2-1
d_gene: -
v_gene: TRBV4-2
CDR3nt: TGTGCCAGCAGCCCAGAAGAAGTTGTCGATGAGCAGTTCTTC
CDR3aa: CASSPEEVVDEQFF

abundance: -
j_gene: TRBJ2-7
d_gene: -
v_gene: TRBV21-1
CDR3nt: TGTGCCAGCAGCTCCCCCCGCGAACAGGGGGTCTCCTACGAGCAGTACTTC
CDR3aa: CASSSPREQGVSYEQYF

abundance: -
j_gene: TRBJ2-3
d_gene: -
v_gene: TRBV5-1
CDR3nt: TGCGCCAGCAGCCGGGGGTCGAACACAGATACGCAGTATTTT
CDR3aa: CASSRGSNTDTQYF

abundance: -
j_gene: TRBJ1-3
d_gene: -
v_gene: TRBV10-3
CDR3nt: TGTGCCATCAGTGGGGGACACGGCTCTGGAAACACCATATATTTT
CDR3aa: CAISGGHGSGNTIYF

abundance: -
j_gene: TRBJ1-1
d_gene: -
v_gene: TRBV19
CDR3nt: TGTGCCAGTAGTTCCGGACAGCGATTTATGAACACTGAAGCTTTCTTT
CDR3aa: CASSSGQRFMNTEAFF

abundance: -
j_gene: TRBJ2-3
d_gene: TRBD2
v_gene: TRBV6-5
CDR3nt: TGTGCCAGCAGCCTCGGGGGGGCTGGCACAGATACGCAGTATTTT
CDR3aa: CASSLGGAGTDTQYF

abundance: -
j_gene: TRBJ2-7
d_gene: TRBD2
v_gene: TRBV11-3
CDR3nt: TGTGCCAGCAGCTTAGAGGCGGGGGGATTCTACGAGCAGTACTTC
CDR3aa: CASSLEAGGFYEQYF

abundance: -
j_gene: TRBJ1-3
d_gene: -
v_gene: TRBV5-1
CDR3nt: TGCGCCAGCAGCTTGGATCACAGCTCTGGAAACACCATATATTTT
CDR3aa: CASSLDHSSGNTIYF

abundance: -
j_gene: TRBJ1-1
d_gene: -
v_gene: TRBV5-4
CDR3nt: TGTGCCAGCAGCTTGCGGGGGGCAAACATGAACACTGAAGCTTTCTTT
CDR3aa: CASSLRGANMNTEAFF

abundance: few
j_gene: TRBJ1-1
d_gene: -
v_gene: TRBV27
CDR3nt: TGTGCCAGCAGTCGTAGGGTGCTGGGGAACACTGAAGCTTTCTTT
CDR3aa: CASSRRVLGNTEAFF

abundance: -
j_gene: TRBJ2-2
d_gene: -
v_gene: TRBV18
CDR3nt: TGTGCCAGCTCAACAAGGACAGACACCGGGGAGCTGTTTTTT
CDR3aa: CASSTRTDTGELFF

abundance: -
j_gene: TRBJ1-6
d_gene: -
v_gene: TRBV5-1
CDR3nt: TGCGCCAGCAGCGCGTCGATCAATTCACCCCTCCACTTT
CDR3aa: CASSASINSPLHF

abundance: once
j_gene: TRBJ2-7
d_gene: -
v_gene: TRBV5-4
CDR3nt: TGTGCCAGCAGCCCCCCTTCCCCTAGCTCCTACGAGCAGTACTTC
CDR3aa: CASSPPSPSSYEQYF

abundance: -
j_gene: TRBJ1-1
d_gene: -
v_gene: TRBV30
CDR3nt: TGTGCCTGGAGTGTATACACTAACACTGAAGCTTTCTTT
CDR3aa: CAWSVYTNTEAFF

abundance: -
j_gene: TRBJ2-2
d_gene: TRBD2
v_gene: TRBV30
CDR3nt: TGTGCCTGGACTATAGCGGGGGGTTACACCGGGGAGCTGTTTTTT
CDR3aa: CAWTIAGGYTGELFF

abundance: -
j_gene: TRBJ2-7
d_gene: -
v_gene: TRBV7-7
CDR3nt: TGTGCTAGCAGCTTAGCTACAGGGACCGAGCAGTACTTC
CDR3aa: CASSLATGTEQYF

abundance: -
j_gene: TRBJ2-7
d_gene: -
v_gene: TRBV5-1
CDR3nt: TGCGCCAGCAGCTTCGGGCCTCCTGGTGGGGAGCAGTACTTC
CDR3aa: CASSFGPPGGEQYF

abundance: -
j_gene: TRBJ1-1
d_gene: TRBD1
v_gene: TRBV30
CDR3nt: TGTGCCTGGAGTGTTGTGACAGGGGGAACTGAAGCTTTCTTT
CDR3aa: CAWSVVTGGTEAFF

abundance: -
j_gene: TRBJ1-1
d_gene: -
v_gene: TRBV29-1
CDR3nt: TGCAGCGTTGCGTCTGAACCTGAAGCTTTCTTT
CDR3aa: CSVASEPEAFF

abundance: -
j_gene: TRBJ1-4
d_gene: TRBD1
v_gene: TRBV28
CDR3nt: TGTGCCAGCAGCACGAGGACAGGGGGCAATGAAAAACTGTTTTTT
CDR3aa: CASSTRTGGNEKLFF

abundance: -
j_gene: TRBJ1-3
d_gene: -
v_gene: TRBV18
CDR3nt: TGTGCCAGCTCACCAATTCCGGGACTGCCCGGTCAGATTGGAAACACCATATATTTT
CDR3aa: CASSPIPGLPGQIGNTIYF

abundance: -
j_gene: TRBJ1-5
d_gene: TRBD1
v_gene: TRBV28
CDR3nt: TGTGCCAGCAGTTTATGGGGACAGGGGAGCAATCAGCCCCAGCATTTT
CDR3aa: CASSLWGQGSNQPQHF

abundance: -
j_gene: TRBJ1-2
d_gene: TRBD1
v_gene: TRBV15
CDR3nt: TGTGCCACTAGGGAGACAGGGACCTATGGCTACACCTTC
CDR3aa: CATRETGTYGYTF

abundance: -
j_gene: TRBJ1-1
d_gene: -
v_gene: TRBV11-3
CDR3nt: TGTGCCAGCAGCTTAGCGGGCCAGAACACTGAAGCTTTCTTT
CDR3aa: CASSLAGQNTEAFF

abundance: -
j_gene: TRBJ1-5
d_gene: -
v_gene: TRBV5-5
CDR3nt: TGTGCCAGCCGACCGGACGAGTTTAGCAATCAGCCCCAGCATTTT
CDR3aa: CASRPDEFSNQPQHF

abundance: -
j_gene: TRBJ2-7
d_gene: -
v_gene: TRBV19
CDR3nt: TGTGCCAGTAGTATTCGGGGACCCAGCTACGAGCAGTACTTC
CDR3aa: CASSIRGPSYEQYF

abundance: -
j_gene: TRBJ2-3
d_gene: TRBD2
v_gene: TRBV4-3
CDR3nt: TGCGCCAGCAGGCTCCTAGCGGGGGTCACAGATACGCAGTATTTT
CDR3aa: CASRLLAGVTDTQYF